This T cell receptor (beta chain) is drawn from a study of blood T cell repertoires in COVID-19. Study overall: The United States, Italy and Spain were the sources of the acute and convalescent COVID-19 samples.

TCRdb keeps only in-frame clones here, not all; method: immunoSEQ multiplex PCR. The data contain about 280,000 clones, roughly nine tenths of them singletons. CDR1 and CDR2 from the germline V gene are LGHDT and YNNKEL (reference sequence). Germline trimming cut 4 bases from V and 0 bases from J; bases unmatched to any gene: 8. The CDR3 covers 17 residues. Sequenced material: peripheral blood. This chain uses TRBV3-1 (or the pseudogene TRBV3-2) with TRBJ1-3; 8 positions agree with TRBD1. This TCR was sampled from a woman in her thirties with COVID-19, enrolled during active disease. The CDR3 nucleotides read TGTGCCAGCAGCCCGCGGACAGGGCGCTTCTCTGGAAACACCATATATTTT. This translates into CASSPRTGRFSGNTIYF.